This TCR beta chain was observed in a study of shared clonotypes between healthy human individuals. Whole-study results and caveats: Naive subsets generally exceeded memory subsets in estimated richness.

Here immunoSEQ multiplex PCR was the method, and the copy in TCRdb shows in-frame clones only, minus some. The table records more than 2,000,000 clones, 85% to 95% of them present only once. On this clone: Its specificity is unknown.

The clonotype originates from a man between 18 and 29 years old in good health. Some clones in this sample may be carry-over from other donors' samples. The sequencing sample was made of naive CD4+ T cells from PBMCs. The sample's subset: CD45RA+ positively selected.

For the CDR3, the DNA is TGTGCCAGAAGCTTGGTGTACCTACTAGGGCTCGGGGAAGATCGCTTTGGTGAAAAACTGTTTTTT. Amino acid sequence: CARSLVYLLGLGEDRFGEKLFF. V usage is TRBV5-3 and J usage is TRBJ1-4; D is ambiguous. TRBV5-3 is placed among ORFs of uncertain function. There are 22 residues in the CDR3. V lost 0 bases, J lost 7 bases, and 34 bases lay in between.